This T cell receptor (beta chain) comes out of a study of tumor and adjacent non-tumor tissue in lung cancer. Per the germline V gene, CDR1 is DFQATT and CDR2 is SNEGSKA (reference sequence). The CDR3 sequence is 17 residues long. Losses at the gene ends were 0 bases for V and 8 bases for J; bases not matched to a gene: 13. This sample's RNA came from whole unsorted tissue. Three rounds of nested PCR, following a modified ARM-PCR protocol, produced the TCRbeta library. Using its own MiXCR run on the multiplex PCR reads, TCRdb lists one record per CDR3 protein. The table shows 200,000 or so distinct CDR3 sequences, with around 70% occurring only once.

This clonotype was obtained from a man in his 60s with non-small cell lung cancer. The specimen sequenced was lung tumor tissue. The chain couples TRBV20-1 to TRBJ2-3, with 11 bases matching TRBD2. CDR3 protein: CSARETLAGAAKGTQYF. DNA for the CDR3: TGCAGTGCTAGAGAAACACTAGCGGGAGCCGCTAAAGGTACGCAGTATTTT.